A single sample gave rise to the 15 T cell receptor beta chains below, sequenced in a study of blood T cell repertoires in COVID-19. Clones were read by immunoSEQ multiplex PCR, and TCRdb kept only the in-frame ones, dropping some. The sample holds about 180,000 clones, less than 85% seen once. Sequencing was carried out using peripheral blood. These TCRs come from a human donor in a cohort sampled during active COVID-19.

The table lists this clone with a count of one. The V and J genes are TRBV2 and TRBJ2-7; 10 bases line up with TRBD2. Trimming took 6 bases from V and 2 from J; bases not matched to a gene: 1. This CDR3 is 13 amino acids long. CDR1 and CDR2 from the germline V gene are SNHLY and FYNNEI. CDR3 loop: CASRGLATYEQYF. CDR3 in DNA: TGTGCCAGCAGGGGACTAGCGACCTACGAGCAGTACTTC.

The CDR3 DNA reads as TGTGCCAGCTCACCGGAGCTTGGGGGGGCTGAAGCTTTCTTT. This encodes CASSPELGGAEAFF. This rearrangement joins TRBV18 to TRBJ1-1, with D perhaps TRBD1 (5 bases). Germline assignment: CDR1 KGHSH and CDR2 LQKENI. Trimming pared 3 bases from V and 6 bases from J, leaving 14 bases between. CDR3 length: 14 amino acids.

J is TRBJ2-3 and V is TRBV6-5, with 8 bases aligning to TRBD2. Germline loops: CDR1 MNHEY, CDR2 SVGAGI. The CDR3 runs 15 residues. With V trimmed by 6 bases and J by 2 bases, 7 bases remained unmatched. CDR3 DNA: TGTGCCAGCAGCTTTGGACTAGCCGCCACAGATACGCAGTATTTT. This encodes CASSFGLAATDTQYF.

This clone was found once. The V gene is TRBV3-1 (or the pseudogene TRBV3-2), the J gene TRBJ2-1; 9 nucleotides agree with TRBD2. The CDR3 loop spans 15 amino acids. Germline lookup yields CDR1 LGHDT and CDR2 YNNKEL (reference sequence). Germline trimming cut 2 bases from V and 6 bases from J; bases unmatched to any gene: 5. The CDR3 sequence: CASSQMAGGPNEQFF. The CDR3 region has the DNA TGTGCCAGCAGCCAAATGGCGGGGGGGCCCAATGAGCAGTTCTTC.

The chain has TRBV27 and TRBJ1-5; D gene uncertain. V lost 5 bases to trimming and J lost 9 bases, with 17 bases between them. CDR1 MNHEY and CDR2 SMNVEV come from the germline V gene (reference sequence). This CDR3 is 14 amino acids long. CDR3 sequence reads: CASSPSSGVRPQHF. CDR3 in DNA: TGTGCCAGCAGTCCGAGCTCAGGCGTGAGGCCCCAGCATTTT.

CDR3 DNA: TGTGCCAGCAGCCAAGATTTGGGGAAGGGGAGCGGGGGTTACGAGCAGTACTTC. Protein: CASSQDLGKGSGGYEQYF. The chain carries TRBV4-2 and TRBJ2-7; TRBD2 aligns across 8 bases. The ends lost 0 bases at V and 4 bases at J; junction bases unmatched: 14. Germline V gene data show CDR1 as LGHNA and CDR2 as YNFKEQ. The CDR3 spans 18 residues.

The rearrangement links TRBV6-5 to TRBJ1-2; tentative D call: TRBD1 (6 bases). CDR3 length: 12 amino acids. Trimming left V 7 bases short and J 4 bases short, with 10 bases between. The V gene's germline CDR1 is MNHEY and CDR2 SVGAGI. CDR3 sequence (DNA): TGTGCCAGCACCGAGACAGGCTATGGCTACACCTTC. Protein: CASTETGYGYTF.

This clone appeared a few times. The chain is built from TRBV4-1 and TRBJ1-4; unclear D gene. Germline V gene data show CDR1 as MGHRA and CDR2 as YSYEKL. The CDR3 runs 14 residues. With 2 bases removed from V and 3 bases from J, the gap between germline ends came to 7 bases. CDR3 region: CASSQTGSNEKLFF. The CDR3 DNA follows: TGCGCCAGCAGCCAAACCGGGTCTAATGAAAAACTGTTTTTT.

The chain has TRBV25-1 and TRBJ2-6, with 7 bases identical to TRBD1. The length of the CDR3 is 17 residues. From germline, CDR1 is MGHDK and CDR2 SYGVNS. With 3 bases clipped from V and 4 bases from J, the junction kept 9 bases outside the gene matches. The CDR3 region has the DNA TGTGCCAGCAGTGATGGCCAGGGGGTAGCAGGGGCCAACGTCCTGACTTTC. Amino acids: CASSDGQGVAGANVLTF.

This clone was seen more than once but under ten times. The chain employs TRBV27 and TRBJ1-1; D gene unclear. CDR1 is MNHEY and CDR2 is SMNVEV in the germline V gene (reference sequence). V was pared by 2 bases and J by 4 bases, with 8 bases between. The CDR3 totals 13 residues. The CDR3 DNA is TGTGCCAGCAGTTTAGTCAGATCCACTGAAGCTTTCTTT. Its protein product is CASSLVRSTEAFF.

The chain links TRBV6-5 to TRBJ1-2; tentatively, D is TRBD1 (5 bases). The germline V gene encodes CDR1 MNHEY and CDR2 SVGAGI. With 5 bases removed from V and 4 bases from J, the gap between germline ends came to 14 bases. The CDR3 length is 14 residues. The CDR3 coding sequence is TGTGCCAGCAGTAAACTCACAGGCCCCTATGGCTACACCTTC. It translates to CASSKLTGPYGYTF.

A few counts support this clone. The J gene is TRBJ1-1, the V gene TRBV29-1; TRBD1 is a possible D gene (5 bases). V was shortened by 3 bases and J by 2 bases, with 10 bases between the two germline ends. CDR1 is SQVTM and CDR2 is ANQGSEA in the germline V gene. This CDR3 has 13 residues. As DNA, the CDR3 is TGCAGCGTTGATAACAGGTTAAACACTGAAGCTTTCTTT. It yields the protein CSVDNRLNTEAFF.

This rearrangement joins TRBV3-1 (or the pseudogene TRBV3-2) to TRBJ2-1, with 7 bases aligning to TRBD2. J gave up 3 bases and V 0 bases, and 2 bases lay outside the gene matches. The CDR3 is 15 residues long. Per the germline V gene, CDR1 is LGHDT and CDR2 is YNNKEL (reference sequence). CDR3: CASSQDSGNYNEQFF. The DNA of the CDR3 is TGTGCCAGCAGCCAAGACAGCGGGAACTACAATGAGCAGTTCTTC.

This clone was counted once. The V gene is TRBV5-1, the J gene TRBJ2-7; no clear D gene. Germline V gene lookup returns CDR1 SGHRS and CDR2 YFSETQ. V was trimmed by 0 bases and J by 0 bases, leaving 10 bases between them. This CDR3 is 15 amino acids long. In nucleotides, the CDR3 is TGCGCCAGCAGCTTGGTTAAAGCTCTCTCCTACGAGCAGTACTTC. Translated, it gives CASSLVKALSYEQYF. The variable domain in full, completed from reference TRBV5-1 and TRBJ2-7, reads KAGVTQTPRYLIKTRGQQVTLSCSPISGHRSVSWYQQTPGQGLQFLFEYFSETQRNKGNFPGRFSGRQFSNSRSEMNVSTLELGDSALYLCASSLVKALSYEQYFGPGTRLTVT.

CDR3 sequence reads: CASSDNPNYGYTF. DNA of the CDR3: TGTGCCAGCAGTGACAATCCTAACTATGGCTACACCTTC. This chain connects TRBV6-1 to TRBJ1-2; D not certain. Germline CDR1 reads MNHNS; CDR2 reads SASEGT. V shed 3 bases and J shed 0 bases, with 5 bases lying between them. There are 13 residues in the CDR3.